This TCR beta chain comes out of a study of T cell responses to AZD1222 COVID-19 vaccine. Assay used: immunoSEQ multiplex PCR; TCRdb lists only in-frame clones, some missing. The sample lists 150,000 to 200,000 clones, about 92% occurring once. This clone was detected only once. This receptor was obtained from an adult in good health. Specimen: peripheral blood, collected on day 0 of AZD1222 vaccination.

CDR3 coding DNA: TGCGCCAGCAGCGACACGCGGGGGGGCCCCAACGGGGAGCTGTTTTTT. As protein: CASSDTRGGPNGELFF. The rearrangement joins TRBV4-3 to TRBJ2-2, with 9 bases aligning to TRBD2. Germline V CDR1 and CDR2: LGHNA, YSLEER. The CDR3 contains 16 residues. Trimming took 5 bases from V and 7 from J; bases not matched to a gene: 11.